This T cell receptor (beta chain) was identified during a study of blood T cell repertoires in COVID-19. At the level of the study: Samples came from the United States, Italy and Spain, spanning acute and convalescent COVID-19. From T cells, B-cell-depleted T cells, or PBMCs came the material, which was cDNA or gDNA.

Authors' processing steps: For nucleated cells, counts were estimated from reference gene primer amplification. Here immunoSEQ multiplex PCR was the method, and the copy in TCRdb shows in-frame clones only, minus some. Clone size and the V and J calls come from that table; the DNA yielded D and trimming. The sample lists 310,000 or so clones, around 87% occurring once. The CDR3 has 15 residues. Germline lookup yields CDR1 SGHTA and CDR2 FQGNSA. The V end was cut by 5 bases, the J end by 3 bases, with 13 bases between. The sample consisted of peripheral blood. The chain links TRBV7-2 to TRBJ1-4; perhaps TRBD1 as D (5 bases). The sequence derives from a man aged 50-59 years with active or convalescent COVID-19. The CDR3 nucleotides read TGTGCCAGCAGCCACCCCAGGGTAGCTAATGAAAAACTGTTTTTT. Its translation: CASSHPRVANEKLFF. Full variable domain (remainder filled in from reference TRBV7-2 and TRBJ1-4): GAGVSQSPSNKVTEKGKDVELRCDPISGHTALYWYRQSLGQGLEFLIYFQGNSAPDKSGLPSDRFSAERTGGSVSTLTIQRTQQEDSAVYLCASSHPRVANEKLFFGSGTQLSVL.